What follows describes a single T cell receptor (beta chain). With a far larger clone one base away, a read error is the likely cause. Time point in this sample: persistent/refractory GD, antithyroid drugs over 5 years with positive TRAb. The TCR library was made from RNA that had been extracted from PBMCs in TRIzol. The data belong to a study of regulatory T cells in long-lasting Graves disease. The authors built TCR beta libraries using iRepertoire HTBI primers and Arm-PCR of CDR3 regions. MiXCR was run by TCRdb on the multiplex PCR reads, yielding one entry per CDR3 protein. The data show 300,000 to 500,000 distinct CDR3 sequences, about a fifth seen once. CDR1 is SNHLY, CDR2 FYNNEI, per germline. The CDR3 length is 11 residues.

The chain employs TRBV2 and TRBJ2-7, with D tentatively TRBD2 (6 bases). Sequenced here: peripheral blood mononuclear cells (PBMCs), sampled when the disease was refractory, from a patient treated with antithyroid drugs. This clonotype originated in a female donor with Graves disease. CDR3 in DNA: TGTGTCAGCAGTCGGGGGTACGAGCAGTACTTC. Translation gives CVSSRGYEQYF.